These 31 T cell receptor beta chains came from one sample sequenced in a study of shared clonotypes between healthy human individuals. The protocol was immunoSEQ multiplex PCR, while the TCRdb copy is restricted to in-frame clones and leaves out a portion. The sample holds about 1.1 million clones, 78% seen once. The specimen was memory CD4+ T cells from PBMCs. Specified subset: CD45RA-negative fraction. The receptors stem from a man aged 18 to 29 in good health. Some clones in this sample may be carry-over from other donors' samples.

The V gene is TRBV4-1, the J gene TRBJ2-5, with D perhaps matching TRBD1 (5 bases). Per the germline V gene, CDR1 is MGHRA and CDR2 is YSYEKL. Trimming stripped 4 bases from V and 5 bases from J, with 11 bases between. This CDR3 has 13 residues. The CDR3 DNA reads as TGCGCCAGCAGCCTGACCAGGGTCGAGACCCAGTACTTC. Encoded protein: CASSLTRVETQYF.

The chain is built from TRBV27 and TRBJ1-2; the match to TRBD1 covers 8 bases. This CDR3 is built from 15 residues. The trim removed 4 bases at V and 4 bases at J, leaving 8 bases unmatched. CDR1 MNHEY and CDR2 SMNVEV come from the germline V gene (reference sequence). CDR3 nucleotide sequence: TGTGCCAGCAGTTCTCCCGGACAGGGAGTCTATGGCTACACCTTC. Translated: CASSSPGQGVYGYTF.

This clone was detected only a few times. The chain uses TRBV5-5 and TRBJ2-3; D remains ambiguous. The germline gives CDR1 SGHKS, CDR2 YYEKEE (reference sequence). Trimming removed 0 bases from V and 1 base from J, with 6 bases in between. The CDR3 extends over 14 amino acids. The CDR3 here is CASSLVVRTDTQYF. In DNA form, the CDR3 reads TGTGCCAGCAGCTTGGTCGTCCGCACAGATACGCAGTATTTT.

This clone was counted ten times or more. J is TRBJ1-4 and V is TRBV11-2; D call uncertain. The CDR3 length is 13 residues. CDR1 SGHAT and CDR2 FQNNGV come from the germline V gene. Trimming removed 3 bases at V and 7 bases at J, with 9 bases between. The CDR3 bases are TGTGCCAGCAGCTTTCCCGGAGCTGAAAAACTGTTTTTT. Translated: CASSFPGAEKLFF.

This clone was seen only a few times. Other DNA sequences in this sample translate to the same CDR3. The V and J genes are TRBV11-3 and TRBJ2-1; no firm D call. The CDR3 spans 11 residues. V lost 2 bases and J 8 bases, leaving 4 bases between the germline ends. The germline gives CDR1 SGHNT, CDR2 YENEEA. CDR3 sequence reads: CASSLRDEQFF. The CDR3 region has the DNA TGTGCCAGCAGCTTAAGGGATGAGCAGTTCTTC.

This chain uses TRBV4-2 with TRBJ2-5; no clear D gene. V dropped 0 bases and J dropped 2 bases, with 4 bases sitting between them. Looked up from germline, CDR1 is LGHNA and CDR2 is YNFKEQ. This CDR3 has 13 amino acids. The CDR3 nucleotides are TGTGCCAGCAGCCAAGACGGTCAAGAGACCCAGTACTTC. Translating gives CASSQDGQETQYF.

A word on this clone: Other DNA sequences from this sample encode an identical CDR3 as well. The genes are TRBV5-1 and TRBJ1-2; a weak D match, TRBD1 (6 bases). The CDR3 extends over 14 amino acids. Trimming left V 2 bases short and J 6 bases short, with 14 bases between. Germline V gene lookup returns CDR1 SGHRS and CDR2 YFSETQ. The CDR3 coding sequence is TGCGCCAGCAGCTTCGGACAGAGAGGGGATGGCTACACCTTC. It encodes CASSFGQRGDGYTF.

The rearrangement links TRBV7-2 to TRBJ1-2; TRBD1 aligns across 9 bases. The J segment lost 7 bases and the V segment lost 5 bases, leaving 14 bases of the junction unmatched. The germline V gene has CDR1 SGHTA and CDR2 FQGNSA. The CDR3 runs 16 residues. The CDR3 sequence is CASSARITGGVGGYTF. The CDR3 bases are TGTGCCAGCAGCGCCCGGATCACAGGGGGCGTCGGTGGCTACACCTTC.

A few counts support this clone. The CDR3: CASSLVGNNNQPQHF. The DNA for the CDR3 is TGTGCCAGCAGCTTAGTCGGGAACAACAATCAGCCCCAGCATTTT. The chain combines TRBV7-8 with TRBJ1-5; D is unresolved. Germline CDR1 and CDR2: SGHVS and FQNEAQ. V lost 1 base and J 3 bases, leaving 10 bases between the germline ends. CDR3 length equals 15 residues.

The V gene is TRBV19, the J gene TRBJ1-2, with D perhaps matching TRBD1 (6 bases). The CDR3 is made up of 14 amino acids. The V gene's germline CDR1 is LNHDA and CDR2 SQIVND (reference sequence). V was cut by 9 bases and J by 4 bases, with 18 bases left in between. The CDR3 DNA follows: TGTGCCAGCGCCGGGGGCTTTGGGACCTATGGCTACACCTTC. This gives the protein CASAGGFGTYGYTF.

The chain carries TRBV28 and TRBJ2-7, with 10 positions matching TRBD2. The CDR3 totals 13 residues. The germline V gene encodes CDR1 MDHEN and CDR2 SYDVKM. V dropped 7 bases and J dropped 6; count of bases not matched to a gene: 6. Here the CDR3 reads CASIPSGSGEQYF. The CDR3 DNA reads as TGTGCCAGCATCCCTAGCGGGAGTGGCGAGCAGTACTTC.

This clone occurred once. The chain has TRBV19 and TRBJ1-5; D call uncertain. The CDR3 consists of 15 residues. Germline CDR1 LNHDA, CDR2 SQIVND (reference sequence). V lost 6 bases, J lost 7 bases, and 19 bases lay in between. CDR3 in amino acids: CASSDRRTAYQPQHF. The CDR3 coding sequence is TGTGCCAGTAGCGACCGAAGGACGGCTTACCAGCCCCAGCATTTT. Full variable domain (rest looked up from reference TRBV19 and TRBJ1-5): DGGITQSPKYLFRKEGQNVTLSCEQNLNHDAMYWYRQDPGQGLRLIYYSQIVNDFQKGDIAEGYSVSREKKESFPLTVTSAQKNPTAFYLCASSDRRTAYQPQHFGDGTRLSIL.

This clone has just a few counts. The genes are TRBV7-9 and TRBJ1-1; D may be TRBD1 (5 bases). This CDR3 has 14 residues. Trimming took off 5 bases at V and 1 base at J, with 11 bases between the two ends. Germline V gene lookup returns CDR1 SEHNR and CDR2 FQNEAQ (reference sequence). The CDR3 nucleotides read TGTGCCAGCAGCAGGGGCTCAGGGAACACTGAAGCTTTCTTT. It encodes CASSRGSGNTEAFF.

V gene TRBV18 combines with J gene TRBJ2-7; possibly TRBD1 for D (6 bases). The CDR3 covers 14 residues. Germline V CDR1 and CDR2: KGHSH, LQKENI. V was trimmed by 3 bases and J by 3 bases, leaving 12 bases between them. For the CDR3, the DNA is TGTGCCAGCTCACCTCTTCAGGGGCGCTACGAGCAGTACTTC. This encodes CASSPLQGRYEQYF. Based on the CDR3 plus reference TRBV18 and TRBJ2-7, the full variable domain is NAGVMQNPRHLVRRRGQEARLRCSPMKGHSHVYWYRQLPEEGLKFMVYLQKENIIDESGMPKERFSAEFPKEGPSILRIQQVVRGDSAAYFCASSPLQGRYEQYFGPGTRLTVT.

The chain joins TRBV4-1 to TRBJ2-3; TRBD1 might be the D (6 bases). The CDR3 spans 16 residues. Germline-derived CDR1 and CDR2 are MGHRA and YSYEKL. Trimming shortened V by 1 base and J by 4 bases, and 15 bases separated the two germline ends. CDR3 loop: CASSQAGTRGADTQYF. In DNA form, the CDR3 reads TGCGCCAGCAGCCAAGCCGGGACCAGGGGTGCAGATACGCAGTATTTT.

V and J are TRBV5-1 and TRBJ1-1; 7 bases are a match to TRBD1. The ends lost 0 bases at V and 0 bases at J; junction bases unmatched: 5. This CDR3 comprises 16 residues. The germline CDR1 and CDR2 sequences are SGHRS and YFSETQ. The CDR3: CASSLEPRGMNTEAFF. CDR3 nucleotides: TGCGCCAGCAGCTTGGAACCCAGGGGGATGAACACTGAAGCTTTCTTT.

The J gene is TRBJ2-7, the V gene TRBV5-4, with 8 bases matching TRBD2. The length of the CDR3 is 14 residues. Looked up from germline, CDR1 is SGHNT and CDR2 is YYREEE (reference sequence). J was trimmed by 3 bases and V by 4 bases; bases with no gene match: 6. The CDR3 loop is CASSPGLAGYEQYF. The CDR3 DNA sequence: TGTGCCAGCAGCCCCGGACTAGCAGGCTACGAGCAGTACTTC.

This sequence joins TRBV5-1 and TRBJ2-3; the D gene is possibly TRBD1 (6 bases). V lost 4 bases to trimming and J lost 5 bases, with 11 bases between them. The CDR3 spans 13 residues. The germline V gene encodes CDR1 SGHRS and CDR2 YFSETQ. CDR3 in amino acids: CASSPGVGDTQYF. The CDR3 DNA is TGCGCCAGCAGCCCAGGGGTAGGAGATACGCAGTATTTT.

The chain employs TRBV6-5 and TRBJ1-1; a weak D match, TRBD1 (5 bases). Germline lookup yields CDR1 MNHEY and CDR2 SVGAGI. The CDR3 has 13 amino acids. Trimming cost V 5 bases and J 12 bases, with 19 bases left between them. The CDR3 region has the DNA TGTGCCAGCAGTACCGGGACGGGCGTATCGTCTTTCTTT. Translating it yields CASSTGTGVSSFF.

There are a few counts of this clone. This sequence joins TRBV4-1 and TRBJ2-7; 7 bases match TRBD1. The germline CDR1 and CDR2 sequences are MGHRA and YSYEKL. The V and J ends lost 0 bases and 1 base, in that order; junction bases with no gene match: 6. This CDR3 has 16 amino acids. This CDR3 reads CASSQDPGQSSYEQYF. In nucleotides, the CDR3 is TGCGCCAGCAGCCAAGATCCGGGACAGAGTTCCTACGAGCAGTACTTC.

The chain couples TRBV4-2 to TRBJ2-2, with 7 bases aligning to TRBD2. Germline V gene lookup returns CDR1 LGHNA and CDR2 YNFKEQ. V was pared by 4 bases and J by 3 bases, with 2 bases of the junction left unmatched. The CDR3 is made up of 14 amino acids. The CDR3 region has the DNA TGTGCCAGCAGCCCGACTAGCTACACCGGGGAGCTGTTTTTT. This codes for CASSPTSYTGELFF.

The chain has TRBV29-1 and TRBJ1-2, with unresolved D. This CDR3 comprises 10 residues. Germline V gene lookup returns CDR1 SQVTM and CDR2 ANQGSEA. V gave up 7 bases and J gave up 8 bases, with 11 bases separating them. This CDR3 is CSALGAGYTF. CDR3 bases: TGCAGCGCCCTGGGTGCCGGCTACACCTTC. The variable domain in full, completed from reference TRBV29-1 and TRBJ1-2, reads SAVISQKPSRDICQRGTSLTIQCQVDSQVTMMFWYRQQPGQSLTLIATANQGSEATYESGFVIDKFPISRPNLTFSTLTVSNMSPEDSSIYLCSALGAGYTFGSGTRLTVV.

The chain uses TRBV5-1 and TRBJ2-5; possibly TRBD2 for D (7 bases). Trimming pared 6 bases from V and 1 base from J, leaving 16 bases between. The CDR3 extends over 15 amino acids. Germline-derived CDR1 and CDR2 are SGHRS and YFSETQ. The CDR3 protein is CASIPRGDTQETQYF. CDR3 DNA: TGCGCCAGCATACCACGGGGGGACACCCAAGAGACCCAGTACTTC.

The gene calls are TRBV28 and TRBJ2-5; TRBD1 might be the D (6 bases). Trimming stripped 5 bases from V and 1 base from J, with 11 bases between. CDR1 and CDR2 from the germline V gene are MDHEN and SYDVKM. The length of the CDR3 is 14 residues. The CDR3 region is CASSMGTFQETQYF. CDR3 DNA: TGTGCCAGCAGTATGGGGACATTCCAAGAGACCCAGTACTTC.

The rearrangement joins TRBV2 to TRBJ2-1; unclear D gene. Per the germline V gene, CDR1 is SNHLY and CDR2 is FYNNEI. The CDR3 is 11 amino acids. V was pared by 3 bases and J by 15 bases, with 12 bases between. The chain's CDR3 is CASSDVSRSFF. The DNA for the CDR3 is TGTGCCAGCAGTGACGTCTCACGGTCGTTCTTC.

The rearrangement links TRBV28 to TRBJ1-5, with D possibly matching TRBD1 (5 bases). V was trimmed by 8 bases and J by 7 bases, leaving 18 bases between them. The CDR3 spans 14 residues. The V gene's germline CDR1 is MDHEN and CDR2 SYDVKM. The CDR3 loop reads CASETEAGRQPQHF. The CDR3 nucleotides read TGTGCCAGCGAGACGGAGGCAGGGAGGCAGCCCCAGCATTTT.

The CDR3 DNA reads TGTGCCAGCTCACCTACAGCGGGAGACTACGAGCAGTACTTC. Protein sequence: CASSPTAGDYEQYF. This sequence joins TRBV18 and TRBJ2-7; 8 nucleotides match TRBD2. Trimming took 3 bases from V and 3 from J; bases not matched to a gene: 4. The CDR3 is made up of 14 amino acids. In germline, CDR1 is KGHSH, CDR2 LQKENI.

The gene calls are TRBV2 and TRBJ1-5, with 9 nucleotides matching TRBD1. V lost 6 bases, J lost 9 bases, and 12 bases stayed unmatched. This CDR3 comprises 15 residues. Germline-derived CDR1 and CDR2 are SNHLY and FYNNEI. The CDR3 spells CASSPGQGSWLPQHF. Written as DNA, the CDR3 is TGTGCCAGCAGCCCCGGACAGGGGTCGTGGTTGCCCCAGCATTTT.

The chain links TRBV19 to TRBJ1-4, with D uncertain. Trimming cost V 5 bases and J 4 bases, with 8 bases left between them. The CDR3 length is 13 residues. The germline gives CDR1 LNHDA, CDR2 SQIVND (reference sequence). Here the CDR3 reads CASSPDHNEKLFF. In nucleotides, the CDR3 is TGTGCCAGTAGTCCGGACCATAATGAAAAACTGTTTTTT.

The chain links TRBV9 to TRBJ1-2, with D possibly being TRBD1 (5 bases). V lost 3 bases and J 0 bases, leaving 6 bases between the germline ends. There are 13 residues in the CDR3. From germline, CDR1 is SGDLS and CDR2 YYNGEE. This CDR3 is CASSAGSNYGYTF. In DNA, the CDR3 is TGTGCCAGCAGCGCAGGGTCTAACTATGGCTACACCTTC.

The V and J genes are TRBV30 and TRBJ2-1; D is unresolved. The CDR3 contains 12 residues. V shed 1 base and J shed 8 bases, with 9 bases lying between them. Per the germline V gene, CDR1 is GTSNPN and CDR2 is SVGIG (reference sequence). The CDR3 spells CAWSARSDEQFF. The CDR3 DNA sequence: TGTGCCTGGAGTGCTCGTTCTGATGAGCAGTTCTTC.